This TCR beta chain was sequenced in a study of technical replicates of blood from a few donors. Generated by immunoSEQ multiplex PCR, the TCRdb table keeps only in-frame clones and is missing some. Counted here are roughly 60,000 clones, more than 85% occurring once; the ten biggest clones make up more than 4%. The specimen was PBMCs. The sequence was obtained from a human donor in good health. Some clones in this sample may be carry-over from other donors' samples.

The CDR3 loop reads CASSQGPSGRYIQYF. CDR3 nucleotide sequence: TGTGCCAGCAGCCAAGGCCCTAGCGGGAGATACATTCAGTACTTC. The chain uses TRBV14 and TRBJ2-4; 10 bases agree with TRBD2. In germline, CDR1 is SGHDN, CDR2 FVKESK. This CDR3 is 15 amino acids long. The J segment lost 8 bases and the V segment lost 1 base, leaving 5 bases of the junction unmatched.